This entry lists 30 T cell receptor beta chains sequenced from one sample in a study of early T cells in non-severe SARS-CoV-2 infection. TCRdb reprocessed the 5' RACE reads via MiXCR and lists one record per CDR3 protein. The sample comprises about 80,000 distinct CDR3 sequences, about 5% of which are singletons, and less than 9.5% rests with the top ten. Sequences were derived from whole blood, sampled at baseline. All receptors come from an adult who was a healthcare worker with PCR-confirmed SARS-CoV-2 infection or an uninfected control (not recorded which).

This clonotype was seen many times. The chain recombines TRBV5-1 with TRBJ2-7; 8 bases align to TRBD2. In germline, CDR1 is SGHRS, CDR2 YFSETQ. CDR3 length equals 17 residues. After removal of 3 bases from V and 2 bases from J, the junction contained 13 bases not matched to a gene. The CDR3 DNA reads as TGCGCCAGCAGCTCTGAGCCTACTAGCGGCCCAACCTACGAGCAGTACTTC. Its translation is CASSSEPTSGPTYEQYF.

This clonotype occurred many times. This chain uses TRBV7-9 with TRBJ1-1; no definite D call. Germline V CDR1 and CDR2: SEHNR, FQNEAQ (reference sequence). CDR3 length equals 16 residues. With 2 bases removed from V and 4 bases from J, the gap between germline ends came to 17 bases. Here the CDR3 DNA reads TGTGCCAGCAGCTTAAGTACCTTAAACCTAGCCACTGAAGCTTTCTTT. As protein: CASSLSTLNLATEAFF.

The V gene is TRBV7-9, the J gene TRBJ2-1, with TRBD1 matching 8 bases. Germline CDR1 reads SEHNR; CDR2 reads FQNEAQ (reference sequence). The junction had 11 bases not matched to a gene; V was cut back by 5 bases and J by 8 bases. CDR3 size: 15 residues. CDR3 amino acids: CASSRKRQGLDEQFF. As DNA, the CDR3 is TGTGCCAGCAGCCGAAAAAGACAGGGGCTCGATGAGCAGTTCTTC. Drawing the rest from reference TRBV7-9 and TRBJ2-1, the complete variable domain is DTGVSQNPRHKITKRGQNVTFRCDPISEHNRLYWYRQTLGQGPEFLTYFQNEAQLEKSRLLSDRFSAERPKGSFSTLEIQRTEQGDSAMYLCASSRKRQGLDEQFFGPGTRLTVL.

V usage is TRBV6-6 and J usage is TRBJ2-3, with a possible D match to TRBD1 (5 bases). V was trimmed by 4 bases and J by 3 bases, leaving 14 bases between them. The CDR3 contains 15 residues. Germline V lookup: CDR1 MNHNY, CDR2 SVGAGI (reference sequence). This CDR3 reads CASSFPQGLTDTQYF. The CDR3 DNA reads as TGTGCCAGCAGTTTCCCCCAGGGCTTGACAGATACGCAGTATTTT.

This clonotype occurred many times. The chain links TRBV5-6 to TRBJ1-1; the D gene is possibly TRBD1 (5 bases). In germline, CDR1 is SGHDT, CDR2 YYEEEE. The germline V and J ends were trimmed by 0 bases and 11 bases, with 14 bases remaining between them. The CDR3 is 13 amino acids. CDR3 DNA sequence: TGTGCCAGCAGCTTGGGAGCAGGGCCGGCGGCTTTCTTT. Translated: CASSLGAGPAAFF. Looking up the rest from reference TRBV5-6 and TRBJ1-1 gives the full variable domain: DAGVTQSPTHLIKTRGQQVTLRCSPKSGHDTVSWYQQALGQGPQFIFQYYEEEERQRGNFPDRFSGHQFPNYSSELNVNALLLGDSALYLCASSLGAGPAAFFGQGTRLTVV.

In its sample, this clonotype was seen a few times. The chain has TRBV6-5 and TRBJ2-3; tentative D call: TRBD2 (6 bases). The V and J ends lost 6 bases and 0 bases respectively, with 16 bases between them. This CDR3 has 16 amino acids. Germline V gene data show CDR1 as MNHEY and CDR2 as SVGAGI. CDR3 protein: CASSPQRAPSTDTQYF. The DNA for the CDR3 is TGTGCCAGCAGCCCCCAGCGGGCTCCTAGCACAGATACGCAGTATTTT.

This clonotype has more than one count but fewer than ten. This sequence joins TRBV3-1 and TRBJ1-1; 7 positions match TRBD1. CDR1 and CDR2 (germline): LGHDT, YNNKEL (reference sequence). V trimming: 4 bases; J trimming: 5 bases; junction bases outside the gene matches: 7. This CDR3 is built from 14 residues. The CDR3 loop is CASSPTGARTEAFF. For the CDR3, the DNA is TGTGCCAGCAGCCCTACAGGGGCAAGGACTGAAGCTTTCTTT.

In this sample, this clonotype turned up many times. The chain has TRBV20-1 and TRBJ1-3; 8 bases align to TRBD1. Germline V gene lookup returns CDR1 DFQATT and CDR2 SNEGSKA (reference sequence). CDR3 length equals 15 residues. After removal of 5 bases from V and 6 bases from J, the junction contained 12 bases not matched to a gene. CDR3 DNA sequence: TGCAGTGCTGACAGGACAGGGATCGATGAAAACACCATATATTTT. Amino acids: CSADRTGIDENTIYF.

The chain is built from TRBV29-1 and TRBJ2-2; unclear D gene. V was clipped by 4 bases and J by 5 bases, with 8 bases between them. The V gene's germline CDR1 is SQVTM and CDR2 ANQGSEA. The CDR3 contains 12 residues. The CDR3 reads CSVVGRTGELFF. The CDR3 DNA sequence: TGCAGCGTTGTGGGTAGGACCGGGGAGCTGTTTTTT.

This clonotype was seen repeatedly, ten times or more. DNA for the CDR3: TGTGCCAGCAGCCAAGATCTTGGGACTAGCGGGAGACATCAGTTCTTC. Translation gives CASSQDLGTSGRHQFF. The genes are TRBV3-1 and TRBJ2-1; TRBD2 matches 14 bases. V was pared by 0 bases and J by 13 bases, with 8 bases of the junction left unmatched. This CDR3 contains 16 residues. CDR1 is LGHDT and CDR2 is YNNKEL in the germline V gene (reference sequence).

This clonotype occurred many times. The chain uses TRBV19 and TRBJ2-1; the D gene is possibly TRBD1 (6 bases). The V gene's germline CDR1 is LNHDA and CDR2 SQIVND (reference sequence). CDR3 length: 11 amino acids. V was trimmed by 5 bases and J by 10 bases, leaving 9 bases between them. CDR3 amino acids: CASSWGLEQFF. CDR3 coding DNA: TGTGCCAGTAGTTGGGGGCTCGAGCAGTTCTTC. The full variable domain, rest sourced from reference TRBV19 and TRBJ2-1, is DGGITQSPKYLFRKEGQNVTLSCEQNLNHDAMYWYRQDPGQGLRLIYYSQIVNDFQKGDIAEGYSVSREKKESFPLTVTSAQKNPTAFYLCASSWGLEQFFGPGTRLTVL.

This clonotype was seen a few times. This chain links TRBV28 with TRBJ2-7; 10 bases fit TRBD2. The CDR3 runs to 14 residues. V lost 5 bases to trimming and J lost 2 bases; unmatched junction nucleotides: 3. The germline CDR1 and CDR2 sequences are MDHEN and SYDVKM. The CDR3 region is CASSTSGNAYEQYF. DNA of the CDR3: TGTGCCAGCAGTACTAGCGGGAACGCCTACGAGCAGTACTTC.

This clonotype was seen a handful of times. V and J are TRBV5-1 and TRBJ2-1; the D gene is possibly TRBD2 (6 bases). The V and J ends lost 2 bases and 5 bases respectively, with 11 bases between them. The germline CDR1 and CDR2 sequences are SGHRS and YFSETQ. The CDR3 loop spans 14 amino acids. The CDR3 reads CASSLRGSNNEQFF. In DNA, the CDR3 is TGCGCCAGCAGCTTACGGGGGTCGAACAATGAGCAGTTCTTC.

This clonotype has a handful of counts. V and J are TRBV9 and TRBJ2-7; D might be TRBD2 (5 bases). The CDR3 loop spans 16 amino acids. V dropped 0 bases and J dropped 0 bases, with 13 bases sitting between them. Germline V gives CDR1 SGDLS, CDR2 YYNGEE. CDR3 sequence: CASSVETGGHSYEQYF. Written as DNA, the CDR3 is TGTGCCAGCAGCGTAGAAACGGGCGGGCACTCCTACGAGCAGTACTTC. Variable domain in full (rest from reference TRBV9 and TRBJ2-7): DSGVTQTPKHLITATGQRVTLRCSPRSGDLSVYWYQQSLDQGLQFLIQYYNGEERAKGNILERFSAQQFPDLHSELNLSSLELGDSALYFCASSVETGGHSYEQYFGPGTRLTVT.

This clonotype has ten or more counts. The J gene is TRBJ2-1, the V gene TRBV7-9, with TRBD2 matching 9 bases. CDR3 length equals 15 residues. With 2 bases clipped from V and 6 bases from J, the junction kept 5 bases outside the gene matches. Germline V gene sequence: CDR1 SEHNR, CDR2 FQNEAQ (reference sequence). CDR3 protein: CASSLPRTSVNEQFF. DNA for the CDR3: TGTGCCAGCAGCTTACCCCGGACTAGCGTCAATGAGCAGTTCTTC.

This clonotype has only a few counts. This chain links TRBV3-1 with TRBJ2-7; 7 nucleotides align to TRBD1. The CDR3 sequence is 13 residues long. The germline V gene has CDR1 LGHDT and CDR2 YNNKEL (reference sequence). V lost 4 bases to trimming and J lost 6 bases; unmatched junction nucleotides: 6. Written as DNA, the CDR3 is TGTGCCAGCAGCCTTTGGGACAGTTCCGAGCAGTACTTC. It yields the protein CASSLWDSSEQYF.

This clonotype was seen a few times. J is TRBJ2-1 and V is TRBV19; D tentatively reads TRBD1 or TRBD2 (6 bases each). Trimming took 3 bases from V and 6 from J, leaving 18 bases between them. This CDR3 has 16 residues. The V gene's germline CDR1 is LNHDA and CDR2 SQIVND (reference sequence). The CDR3 nucleotides are TGTGCCAGTAGTATGGGGGGCGGGCCTAGGATCAATGAGCAGTTCTTC. Residues: CASSMGGGPRINEQFF.

V usage is TRBV7-2 and J usage is TRBJ1-1; no clear D gene. Germline lookup yields CDR1 SGHTA and CDR2 FQGNSA. V lost 6 bases and J lost 11, with 13 bases in between. The CDR3 has 11 amino acids. The CDR3, as DNA: TGTGCCAGCAGTAGCTTTTGGTGGGCTTTCTTT. Protein product: CASSSFWWAFF.

In this sample, this clonotype turned up many times. The V and J genes are TRBV7-9 and TRBJ2-1; the match to TRBD2 covers 12 bases. The length of the CDR3 is 15 residues. Germline loops: CDR1 SEHNR, CDR2 FQNEAQ (reference sequence). The J segment lost 8 bases and the V segment lost 5 bases, leaving 7 bases of the junction unmatched. The CDR3 bases are TGTGCCAGCAGCACGGGACTAGCGGGTTTGGATGAGCAGTTCTTC. Translated: CASSTGLAGLDEQFF.

Only a few counts were recorded for this clonotype. The V call is TRBV6-5, the J call TRBJ1-1, with 7 bases identical to TRBD1. This CDR3 is built from 16 residues. The V segment lost 5 bases and the J segment 6 bases; nucleotides outside the gene matches: 15. The germline gives CDR1 MNHEY, CDR2 SVGAGI. CDR3 bases: TGTGCCAGCAGTCCCCTGTGGGCAGGGGGTAGTTCTGAAGCTTTCTTT. It codes for CASSPLWAGGSSEAFF.

This clonotype was counted at least ten times. The chain has TRBV12-3 or TRBV12-4 and TRBJ2-1; 8 bases agree with TRBD1. The CDR3 loop spans 14 amino acids. V shed 3 bases, J shed 4 bases, and the junction held 2 bases outside the gene matches. The CDR3 DNA reads as TGTGCCAGCAGTTTGGGGGACAGGTACAATGAGCAGTTCTTC. It yields the protein CASSLGDRYNEQFF.

The sample holds many counts of this clonotype. The chain couples TRBV29-1 to TRBJ2-7; D could derive from TRBD1 or TRBD2 (5 bases each). Trimming took 1 base from V and 3 from J, leaving 16 bases between them. The CDR3 runs to 15 residues. Germline CDR1 and CDR2: SQVTM and ANQGSEA. CDR3: CSVEGDGTPNYEQYF. CDR3 DNA sequence: TGCAGCGTTGAAGGGGATGGGACCCCTAACTACGAGCAGTACTTC.

The genes are TRBV2 and TRBJ1-5, with D possibly matching TRBD1 (5 bases). Germline CDR1 is SNHLY and CDR2 is FYNNEI. The germline V and J ends were trimmed by 7 bases and 4 bases, with 14 bases remaining between them. The CDR3 is 14 amino acids. In DNA form, the CDR3 reads TGTGCCAGCAAGGGGCCCCAAGGGAATCAGCCCCAGCATTTT. Translation: CASKGPQGNQPQHF.

The genes are TRBV7-9 and TRBJ1-4, with 7 bases aligning to TRBD1. The CDR3 has 15 amino acids. V was pared by 2 bases and J by 6 bases, with 6 bases of the junction left unmatched. In germline, CDR1 is SEHNR, CDR2 FQNEAQ (reference sequence). The CDR3 is CASSLSTGRDEKLFF. In DNA form, the CDR3 reads TGTGCCAGCAGCTTATCGACAGGGAGGGATGAAAAACTGTTTTTT.

The sample holds many counts of this clonotype. This rearrangement joins TRBV20-1 to TRBJ1-3, with 9 bases matching TRBD1. The ends lost 2 bases at V and 4 bases at J; junction bases unmatched: 9. This CDR3 region has 16 residues. The V gene's germline CDR1 is DFQATT and CDR2 SNEGSKA (reference sequence). CDR3 sequence reads: CSARSGTGLAGNTIYF. For the CDR3, the DNA is TGCAGTGCTAGATCCGGGACAGGGTTGGCGGGAAACACCATATATTTT.

In its sample, this clonotype was seen many times. V usage is TRBV13 and J usage is TRBJ2-7, with D maybe TRBD1 (5 bases). V dropped 4 bases and J dropped 5 bases, with 9 bases sitting between them. Germline assignment: CDR1 PRHDT and CDR2 FYEKMQ (reference sequence). The length of the CDR3 is 12 residues. This chain's CDR3 is CASSSQGDEQYF. The CDR3 DNA reads TGTGCCAGCAGCTCCCAGGGCGACGAGCAGTACTTC.

This clonotype appeared many times. The J gene is TRBJ2-2, the V gene TRBV6-5; TRBD2 agrees at 8 bases. CDR1 and CDR2 from the germline V gene are MNHEY and SVGAGI. The CDR3 totals 16 residues. V shed 2 bases and J 5 bases; nucleotides not matched to a gene: 7. CDR3 amino acids: CASSYEAGGLTGELFF. The CDR3, as DNA: TGTGCCAGCAGTTACGAGGCGGGAGGTCTAACCGGGGAGCTGTTTTTT.

The sample holds many counts of this clonotype. This chain joins TRBV19 and TRBJ2-7; TRBD2 agrees at 12 bases. Trimming removed 3 bases from V and 7 bases from J; junction bases left unmatched: 7. The CDR3 is made up of 15 amino acids. Per germline, CDR1 LNHDA and CDR2 SQIVND (reference sequence). The CDR3 nucleotides read TGTGCCAGTAGTATTGCACTAGCGGGAGGAAGGGAGCAGTACTTC. Translating it yields CASSIALAGGREQYF.

This clonotype was picked up many times. This chain links TRBV4-1 with TRBJ2-1; TRBD2 matches at 8 bases. Trimming at V came to 5 bases and at J to 0 bases, leaving 6 bases not matched to a gene. The CDR3 consists of 16 residues. Germline V gene lookup returns CDR1 MGHRA and CDR2 YSYEKL. CDR3 in amino acids: CASSARGGSSYNEQFF. The CDR3 bases are TGCGCCAGCAGCGCCCGCGGGGGGAGCTCCTACAATGAGCAGTTCTTC.

This clonotype was seen repeatedly, ten times or more. This rearrangement joins TRBV11-2 to TRBJ2-1, with D perhaps matching TRBD1 or TRBD2 (5 bases each). V gave up 10 bases and J gave up 2 bases, with 9 bases separating them. Per germline, CDR1 SGHAT and CDR2 FQNNGV. The CDR3 has 12 residues. This CDR3 reads CATRGAYNEQFF. The DNA for the CDR3 is TGTGCCACGCGAGGGGCCTACAATGAGCAGTTCTTC.